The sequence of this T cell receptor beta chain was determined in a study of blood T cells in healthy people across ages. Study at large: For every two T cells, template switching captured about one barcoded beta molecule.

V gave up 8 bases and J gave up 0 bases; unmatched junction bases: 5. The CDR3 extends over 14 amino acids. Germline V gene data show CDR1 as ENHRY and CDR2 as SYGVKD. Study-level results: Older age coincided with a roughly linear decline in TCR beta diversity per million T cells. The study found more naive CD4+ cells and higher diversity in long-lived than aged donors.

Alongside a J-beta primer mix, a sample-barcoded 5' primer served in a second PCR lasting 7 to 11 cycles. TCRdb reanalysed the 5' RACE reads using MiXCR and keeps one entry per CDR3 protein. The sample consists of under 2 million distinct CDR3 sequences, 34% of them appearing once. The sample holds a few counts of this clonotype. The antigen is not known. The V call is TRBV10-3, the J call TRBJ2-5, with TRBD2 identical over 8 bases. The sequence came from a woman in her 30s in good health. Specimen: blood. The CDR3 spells CAIGELADQETQYF. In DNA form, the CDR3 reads TGTGCCATCGGGGAACTAGCGGACCAAGAGACCCAGTACTTC.